Listed below are T cell receptor beta chains from one sample, sequenced in a study of control samples from healthy donors and cancer patients. TCRdb's table, derived via immunoSEQ multiplex PCR, lists solely in-frame clones and lacks some. The sample includes 65,000 to 85,000 clones, 70% to 90% seen only once; the top ten take about 2.2%. The specimen sequenced was PBMCs. The receptors shown here come from a woman between 50 and 59 years old with head and neck cancer. Each CDR3 is given with its conserved first and last residue. Each record gives: J gene, CDR3 length, clone size, D gene, V gene, CDR3 DNA, CDR3 protein. The D gene is left open where the match is weak. Not all rows give a size; the values are once, few, many and, for expanded clones, a class.

TRBJ2-3	15	once	-	TRBV7-9	TGTGCCAGCAGCCGCGGGGGCCTAGTGGCAGATACGCAGTATTTT	CASSRGGLVADTQYF
TRBJ2-3	15	-	-	TRBV6-2/TRBV6-3	TGTGCCAGCAGTTACGTAGTGGGGGCCGGACGTACGCAGTATTTT	CASSYVVGAGRTQYF
TRBJ1-1	13	-	-	TRBV28	TGTGCCAGCAGCCCTCGGGGAAGGACTGAAGCTTTCTTT	CASSPRGRTEAFF
TRBJ1-4	15	few	-	TRBV7-2	TGTGCCAGCAGCACTGACGGGAACCGTAGTGAAAAACTGTTTTTT	CASSTDGNRSEKLFF
TRBJ2-5	15	-	TRBD2	TRBV2	TGTGCCAGCAGTGTACTAGCGGGGGGCCAAGAGACCCAGTACTTC	CASSVLAGGQETQYF
TRBJ1-4	14	-	-	TRBV7-9	TGTGCCAGCAGCTTAGCGGGGATGGGTGAAAAACTGTTTTTT	CASSLAGMGEKLFF
TRBJ1-3	15	-	-	TRBV7-2	TGTGCCAGCAGCTTACTAATTAACTCTGGAAACACCATATATTTT	CASSLLINSGNTIYF
TRBJ1-6	14	-	TRBD1	TRBV5-4	TGTGCCAGCAGCTCACAGGGGACGAATTCACCCCTCCACTTT	CASSSQGTNSPLHF
TRBJ1-2	13	-	-	TRBV28	TGTGCCAGCAGTTTACCACAGGGTCGTGGCTACACCTTC	CASSLPQGRGYTF
TRBJ1-4	21	-	-	TRBV9	TGTGCCAGCAGCCCAGCAGCCACAGCGCGGAGGGAGACAGAACTTAATGAAAAACTGTTTTTT	CASSPAATARRETELNEKLFF
TRBJ2-4	14	once	TRBD1	TRBV5-1	TGCGCCAGCAGCTCCGGACAGGGTCGAAACATTCAGTACTTC	CASSSGQGRNIQYF
TRBJ1-1	13	-	-	TRBV18	TGTGCCAGCTCACAGGACACCTACACTGAAGCTTTCTTT	CASSQDTYTEAFF
TRBJ2-5	17	few	TRBD2	TRBV4-1	TGCGCCAGCAGCCAAGAGAGCCGGGGGGGCGGGAAAGAGACCCAGTACTTC	CASSQESRGGGKETQYF
TRBJ2-5	13	-	-	TRBV7-2	TGTGCCAGCAGGCCGGGTCTAGTAGGGACCCAGTACTTC	CASRPGLVGTQYF
TRBJ1-2	16	-	-	TRBV7-8	TGTGCCAGCAGCCCGAACCCCGGGGCTCCTGCTTATGGCTACACCTTC	CASSPNPGAPAYGYTF
TRBJ1-1	18	-	-	TRBV29-1	TGCAGCGTTGAATCTCGGTCAGGACCCTCTTGGGGGAACACTGAAGCTTTCTTT	CSVESRSGPSWGNTEAFF
TRBJ2-5	19	-	TRBD2	TRBV3-1/TRBV3-2	TGTGCCAGCAGCCAAGGTTCGCTAGCGGGGGCGGCGTTCCAAGAGACCCAGTACTTC	CASSQGSLAGAAFQETQYF
TRBJ1-6	14	-	-	TRBV30	TGTGCCTGGGACACCAGGGGATATAATTCACCCCTCCACTTT	CAWDTRGYNSPLHF
TRBJ2-7	15	-	TRBD2	TRBV9	TGTGCCAGCAGCCCGGGGGGGGCGGAGTCCTACGAGCAGTACTTC	CASSPGGAESYEQYF
TRBJ2-7	15	-	-	TRBV21-1	TGTGCCAGCAGCAAAGCGCTGGGACAGGATCTCGAGCAGTACTTC	CASSKALGQDLEQYF